The 8 T cell receptor beta chains below come from one sample, sequenced in a study of T cell repertoires in cytomegalovirus infection. MiXCR, applied by TCRdb to the reads, yields one record per CDR3 protein. This repertoire shows about 830,000 distinct CDR3 sequences, about 31% found once; its top ten account for around 12%. Their antigens are not known. The sequencing used cultured CD8+ T cells from PBMCs, collected from culture after CMV antigen stimulation. The receptors originated from a human donor in good health (CMV status not recorded). Some clones in this sample may be carry-over from other donors' samples.

The rearrangement uses TRBV29-1 and TRBJ1-5; D is unclear. Germline CDR1 SQVTM, CDR2 ANQGSEA. Trimming stripped 3 bases from V and 0 bases from J, with 9 bases between. The CDR3 contains 14 residues. CDR3 DNA: TGCAGCGTTGAGCGTAGTTATAGCAATCAGCCCCAGCATTTT. It codes for CSVERSYSNQPQHF.

In its sample, this clonotype was seen many times. V usage is TRBV7-9 and J usage is TRBJ2-1; 8 nucleotides match TRBD1. J lost 7 bases, V lost 0 bases, and 2 bases had no gene match. Germline-derived CDR1 and CDR2 are SEHNR and FQNEAQ (reference sequence). This CDR3 is built from 14 residues. CDR3 amino acids: CASSLADRGNEQFF. The CDR3, as DNA: TGTGCCAGCAGCTTAGCCGACAGGGGTAATGAGCAGTTCTTC.

The chain recombines TRBV29-1 with TRBJ1-2, with no clear D. The CDR3 runs 12 residues. Trimming removed 7 bases from V and 8 bases from J, with 17 bases in between. Germline CDR1 is SQVTM and CDR2 is ANQGSEA. The CDR3 bases are TGCAGCGCCCCGGACGGGCTCGGGGGCTACACCTTC. Its translation is CSAPDGLGGYTF.

This clonotype was detected many times. The rearrangement joins TRBV25-1 to TRBJ1-1; perhaps TRBD1 as D (5 bases). CDR3 length equals 17 residues. Trimming left V 5 bases short and J 0 bases short, with 19 bases between. The V gene's germline CDR1 is MGHDK and CDR2 SYGVNS. The CDR3 here is CASSPFTRVLMNTEAFF. The CDR3 bases are TGTGCCAGCAGTCCATTTACCAGGGTCCTCATGAACACTGAAGCTTTCTTT.

This clonotype has just a few counts. This chain links TRBV12-3 or TRBV12-4 with TRBJ1-2; D is uncertain. This CDR3 region has 11 residues. V shed 4 bases and J shed 8 bases, with 8 bases lying between them. As DNA, the CDR3 is TGTGCCAGCAGTTCGTCGGGAGGCTACACCTTC. Translated, it gives CASSSSGGYTF.

This clonotype was seen more than once but under ten times. The J gene is TRBJ1-1, the V gene TRBV6-4, with TRBD1 identical over 10 bases. The CDR3 contains 15 residues. V shed 6 bases, J shed 7 bases, and the junction held 11 bases outside the gene matches. Per the germline V gene, CDR1 is MRHNA and CDR2 is SNTAGT. CDR3 in DNA: TGTGCCAGCAGGAACACCGGGACAGGGGAAGGTGAAGCTTTCTTT. This sequence encodes CASRNTGTGEGEAFF.

This chain connects TRBV24-1 to TRBJ2-5, with D maybe TRBD2 (6 bases). The CDR3 covers 13 residues. V dropped 9 bases and J dropped 2 bases, with 12 bases sitting between them. Germline CDR1 is KGHDR and CDR2 is SFDVKD. CDR3 sequence reads: CATERGEQETQYF. DNA of the CDR3: TGTGCCACCGAACGCGGGGAACAAGAGACCCAGTACTTC.

In this sample, this clonotype turned up a few times. The rearrangement uses TRBV6-5 and TRBJ1-3; a possible D gene is TRBD1 (5 bases). CDR3 length: 16 amino acids. Germline V gives CDR1 MNHEY, CDR2 SVGAGI. V gave up 4 bases and J gave up 2 bases, with 15 bases separating them. The CDR3 region has the DNA TGTGCCAGCAGTTTGCAGGGTTCAGGTCCTGGAAACACCATATATTTT. It encodes CASSLQGSGPGNTIYF.